This passage covers 23 T cell receptor beta chains from one sample sequenced in a study of T-cell reconstitution after alpha-beta-depleted transplantation in children. Unique molecular identifiers were incorporated when the TCRbeta library was constructed. TCRdb analysed the PCR reads with MiXCR anew, one entry per CDR3 protein. The table shows some 550,000 distinct CDR3 sequences, with 23% occurring only once. The sequencing here drew on PBMCs, mostly from graft donor cells, taken 360 days after TCRalphabeta/CD19-depleted stem cell transplant. The receptors were sampled from a boy under two years old who had a stem cell transplant for acute myeloid leukemia, so the T cells may come from the graft donor.

V is TRBV7-2 and J is TRBJ2-7, with TRBD2 as a possible D gene (7 bases). This CDR3 region has 14 residues. From germline, CDR1 is SGHTA and CDR2 FQGNSA. Deletions cut 7 bases from V and 5 bases from J, with 18 bases between. CDR3 nucleotides: TGTGCCAGCACCAATTCACAGGGAGGGAACGAGCAGTACTTC. Protein product: CASTNSQGGNEQYF.

This clonotype was recorded many times. The V gene is TRBV28, the J gene TRBJ2-3; 9 bases align to TRBD2. Germline CDR1 and CDR2: MDHEN and SYDVKM. This CDR3 comprises 15 residues. The junction had 3 bases not matched to a gene; V was cut back by 5 bases and J by 0 bases. Here the CDR3 DNA reads TGTGCCAGCAGTCGACTAGCGGTGAGCACAGATACGCAGTATTTT. Its protein product is CASSRLAVSTDTQYF.

The V and J genes are TRBV15 and TRBJ1-4; D call uncertain. V lost 0 bases and J 6 bases, leaving 8 bases between the germline ends. CDR1 LNHNV and CDR2 YYDKDF come from the germline V gene (reference sequence). CDR3 length: 14 amino acids. The CDR3 DNA reads as TGTGCCACCAGCAGAGATCTCACGGATGAAAAACTGTTTTTT. It specifies CATSRDLTDEKLFF.

The gene calls are TRBV6-1 and TRBJ2-1, with 7 bases matching TRBD2. CDR3 length equals 15 residues. With V trimmed by 8 bases and J by 9 bases, 16 bases remained unmatched. The V gene's germline CDR1 is MNHNS and CDR2 SASEGT. Here the CDR3 DNA reads TGTGCCAGCCACCGGGAGGCCCCACTTATGGGTGAGCAGTTCTTC. Its protein is CASHREAPLMGEQFF.

The rearrangement uses TRBV5-1 and TRBJ1-4, with D perhaps TRBD1 (6 bases). From germline, CDR1 is SGHRS and CDR2 YFSETQ. The V gene lost 4 bases and the J gene lost 3 bases, with 7 bases spanning the gap. The CDR3 runs 13 residues. The CDR3 loop reads CASSKGANEKLFF. CDR3 in DNA: TGCGCCAGCAGCAAGGGGGCTAATGAAAAACTGTTTTTT.

This clonotype was counted ten times or more. The V and J genes are TRBV14 and TRBJ2-4; 7 bases line up with TRBD1. There are 18 residues in the CDR3. V dropped 0 bases and J dropped 0; count of bases not matched to a gene: 8. Per germline, CDR1 SGHDN and CDR2 FVKESK. The CDR3 nucleotides read TGTGCCAGCAGCCAAGAGGAGCAGACAGGGCTAGCCAAAAACATTCAGTACTTC. It translates to CASSQEEQTGLAKNIQYF.

This clonotype has a count of ten or more. The rearrangement joins TRBV27 to TRBJ2-7, with no clear D. The V gene lost 6 bases and the J gene lost 2 bases, with 14 bases spanning the gap. This CDR3 is built from 14 residues. CDR1 and CDR2 (germline): MNHEY, SMNVEV (reference sequence). CDR3 sequence reads: CASSPRHRPYEQYV. DNA of the CDR3: TGTGCCAGCAGCCCTCGGCACCGACCCTACGAGCAGTACGTC.

About this clonotype itself: This sequence may be a read error, since a much larger clone differs from it by one base. This chain connects TRBV6-5 to TRBJ1-2; 7 bases agree with TRBD1. Germline-derived CDR1 and CDR2 are MNHEY and SVGAGI. CDR3 size: 14 residues. After removal of 6 bases from V and 4 bases from J, the junction contained 8 bases not matched to a gene. In DNA, the CDR3 is TGTGCCAGCAGATCCTCAGACAGGGCCTATGGCTACACCTTC. Its translation is CASRSSDRAYGYTF.

This clonotype was recorded many times. The rearrangement links TRBV29-1 to TRBJ1-2, with D maybe TRBD1 (6 bases). There are 14 residues in the CDR3. Looked up from germline, CDR1 is SQVTM and CDR2 is ANQGSEA. The V and J ends lost 6 bases and 4 bases respectively, with 18 bases between them. The CDR3 coding sequence is TGCAGCGTACATGTGGACAGTCTTCTCTATGGCTACACCTTC. Protein sequence: CSVHVDSLLYGYTF.

The chain employs TRBV7-2 and TRBJ2-5, with D hard to call. The germline V gene has CDR1 SGHTA and CDR2 FQGNSA. The CDR3 is made up of 13 amino acids. V lost 7 bases and J 0 bases, leaving 9 bases between the germline ends. CDR3 in amino acids: CASNKPYQETQYF. CDR3 bases: TGTGCCAGCAACAAACCGTACCAAGAGACCCAGTACTTC.

This clonotype occurred once. The V call is TRBV15, the J call TRBJ2-5; TRBD2 agrees at 7 bases. V was pared by 0 bases and J by 4 bases, with 14 bases of the junction left unmatched. This CDR3 spans 18 amino acids. In germline, CDR1 is LNHNV, CDR2 YYDKDF (reference sequence). The CDR3 reads CATSRDLLTSSRPETQYF. The DNA for the CDR3 is TGTGCCACCAGCAGAGATCTTTTGACTAGCTCCCGACCAGAGACCCAGTACTTC.

This clonotype turned up a few times. The chain has TRBV5-1 and TRBJ2-5; TRBD2 matches at 7 bases. The CDR3 sequence is 17 residues long. V lost 2 bases to trimming and J lost 4 bases; unmatched junction nucleotides: 14. The germline V gene has CDR1 SGHRS and CDR2 YFSETQ. The CDR3 DNA reads as TGCGCCAGCAGCTTTAGCGGGTGGTCCCGCTCGGGAGAGACCCAGTACTTC. It codes for CASSFSGWSRSGETQYF.

This clonotype was counted many times. The gene calls are TRBV20-1 and TRBJ2-7, with D perhaps matching TRBD1 (6 bases). The germline gives CDR1 DFQATT, CDR2 SNEGSKA (reference sequence). The germline V and J ends were trimmed by 5 bases and 5 bases, with 13 bases remaining between them. The CDR3 covers 12 residues. The CDR3 DNA is TGCAGTGCTTGGACAGAGACCCACGAGCAGTACTTC. Its translation: CSAWTETHEQYF.

The V call is TRBV20-1, the J call TRBJ2-2; no clear D gene. Germline loops: CDR1 DFQATT, CDR2 SNEGSKA (reference sequence). The V and J ends lost 0 bases and 1 base respectively, with 6 bases between them. The CDR3 covers 14 residues. As DNA, the CDR3 is TGCAGTGCTAGAGATCCTAAGAACACCGGGGAGCTGTTTTTT. This sequence encodes CSARDPKNTGELFF.

The count of this clonotype is one. The chain couples TRBV5-5 to TRBJ2-7, with 7 nucleotides matching TRBD1. Germline CDR1 SGHKS, CDR2 YYEKEE (reference sequence). J was trimmed by 5 bases and V by 8 bases; bases with no gene match: 10. This CDR3 spans 13 amino acids. The DNA for the CDR3 is TGTGCCAGTCGGATTAGGGGGCGCGACGAGCAGTACTTC. It translates to CASRIRGRDEQYF. Full variable domain (remainder filled in from reference TRBV5-5 and TRBJ2-7): DAGVTQSPTHLIKTRGQQVTLRCSPISGHKSVSWYQQVLGQGPQFIFQYYEKEERGRGNFPDRFSARQFPNYSSELNVNALLLGDSALYLCASRIRGRDEQYFGPGTRLTVT.

In its sample, this clonotype was seen a few times. This chain links TRBV20-1 with TRBJ1-1, with TRBD1 identical over 7 bases. The germline V gene has CDR1 DFQATT and CDR2 SNEGSKA (reference sequence). CDR3 length equals 16 residues. V dropped 0 bases and J dropped 1; count of bases not matched to a gene: 8. The CDR3 DNA follows: TGCAGTGCTAGAGATCTCGAGACAGGGTGGAACACTGAAGCTTTCTTT. Protein sequence: CSARDLETGWNTEAFF.

This clonotype was detected ten times or more. The V call is TRBV6-5, the J call TRBJ2-5; the D gene is possibly TRBD1 (6 bases). This CDR3 is 12 amino acids long. From germline, CDR1 is MNHEY and CDR2 SVGAGI. Trimming pared 6 bases from V and 2 bases from J, leaving 7 bases between. The CDR3, as DNA: TGTGCCAGCAGGAGGGGGCAAGAGACCCAGTACTTC. This sequence encodes CASRRGQETQYF.

A few counts support this clonotype. The chain recombines TRBV15 with TRBJ2-5; D is perhaps TRBD2 (5 bases). The germline CDR1 and CDR2 sequences are LNHNV and YYDKDF (reference sequence). The CDR3 has 14 amino acids. Trimming removed 5 bases from V and 1 base from J, with 11 bases in between. The CDR3 loop reads CATSERTSQETQYF. The CDR3 DNA reads as TGTGCCACCAGCGAGCGAACTAGCCAAGAGACCCAGTACTTC.

There are a few counts of this clonotype. This sequence joins TRBV20-1 and TRBJ2-1; D is ambiguous. This CDR3 is built from 13 residues. Trimming removed 2 bases from V and 4 bases from J, with 9 bases in between. The germline CDR1 and CDR2 sequences are DFQATT and SNEGSKA (reference sequence). The CDR3 coding sequence is TGCAGTGCTAGAAGGACCGTTTACAATGAGCAGTTCTTC. Translation: CSARRTVYNEQFF.

This clonotype was picked up a small number of times. The chain recombines TRBV4-1 with TRBJ2-7, with a tentative D call TRBD2 (6 bases). The CDR3 length is 14 residues. Germline V gene data show CDR1 as MGHRA and CDR2 as YSYEKL. With 4 bases removed from V and 4 bases from J, the gap between germline ends came to 14 bases. CDR3 amino acids: CASSLDMGGYEQYV. The DNA for the CDR3 is TGCGCCAGCAGCCTGGACATGGGAGGTTACGAGCAGTACGTC.

The chain uses TRBV12-3 or TRBV12-4 and TRBJ2-7, with 7 bases matching TRBD1. J was trimmed by 4 bases and V by 5 bases; bases with no gene match: 14. The CDR3 has 16 amino acids. The CDR3 loop is CASSPQLLGGTYEQYF. The CDR3 DNA reads as TGTGCCAGCAGTCCCCAGCTGTTAGGGGGCACTTACGAGCAGTACTTC.

The rearrangement uses TRBV29-1 and TRBJ1-2; 10 nucleotides agree with TRBD1. Germline V gives CDR1 SQVTM, CDR2 ANQGSEA. This CDR3 is built from 14 residues. Losses at the gene ends were 7 bases for V and 4 bases for J; bases not matched to a gene: 9. The CDR3 bases are TGCAGCGCCCGACAGGGGGCGAATGGCTATGGCTACACCTTC. Amino acids: CSARQGANGYGYTF.

This clonotype appeared many times. V gene TRBV20-1 combines with J gene TRBJ2-1; D remains unclear. This CDR3 is built from 18 residues. V was shortened by 0 bases and J by 0 bases, with 18 bases between the two germline ends. Germline CDR1 and CDR2: DFQATT and SNEGSKA (reference sequence). This CDR3 reads CSARDPPLLRSSYNEQFF. As DNA, the CDR3 is TGCAGTGCTAGAGATCCACCTCTACTCAGGAGCTCCTACAATGAGCAGTTCTTC.